This T cell receptor beta chain was captured by sequencing in a study of cytomegalovirus exposure and HLA in healthy donors (dated by TCRdb to 2015 to 2018). In the study overall: According to an earlier analysis of several hundred of the donors, 150 million to 200 million T cells yielded roughly 110 million unique TCR beta sequences and approximately 300 Gb of sequence data. Roughly 300 gigabases of sequencing data and around 88 million unique TCR sequences made up an early release that covered approximately 700 HLA-typed donors. Of the approximately 400 genotyped donors, about 80% fell in the genetic ancestry cluster associated with self-reported Caucasian donors. The study aimed to test whether signatures of past pathogen exposure could be identified by cataloging public T cell receptors. The study profiled the T cell repertoires of around 700 subjects by immunosequencing and related them to cytomegalovirus serostatus. In addition to the first cohort of 666 subjects, a separate validation cohort of approximately 130 different subjects was used. To predict cytomegalovirus infection status, the study combined high-throughput TCR immunosequencing, statistical association of individual TCRs with disease status, and machine learning. To study patterns of TCR occurrence, a later analysis re-analyzed previously published TCR beta repertoires from 666 donors and added high-resolution HLA genotyping. In the later analysis, no new phenotypic data were used to find candidate immune exposures; instead, reliance was placed on TCR beta sequences and their occurrence across donors. In an earlier analysis of several hundred of the donors, high-throughput TCR beta sequencing was used to judge whether each TCR beta V gene segment behaved as functional or pseudogenic. Donor age, sex, ethnicity and CMV serostatus were compiled alongside the repertoire data. A later genetic analysis used genome-wide SNP genotypes for about three fifths of the 666 donors, treating that subset as a discovery cohort. All discovery cohort repertoires had been generated on a single sequencing platform. HLA typing included class I and class II loci at four-digit resolution. The number of typed donors differed by locus: about 620-640 for A, B, C, DRB1 and DQB1; 522 for DQA1; approximately 600 for DPA1; and 450 to 480 for DPB1. Roughly 5 DR-DQ haplotypes were handled as single units for association and clustering, since linkage in the cohort was strong. On average, 235,054 unique TCR beta nucleotide sequences were sequenced per donor among some 420 genotyped donors of the cohort, with 15% to 20% of those sequences being non-productive.

To prepare the library, the immunoSEQ multiplex PCR assay was applied. For the multiplex PCR, a mixture combining 60 forward primers for TCR Vbeta segments and 13 reverse primers for TCR Jbeta segments was used. Amplification of the CDR3 region of rearranged TCR beta genes was performed with a multiplex PCR assay on genomic DNA. The Illumina HiSeq System was used to sequence the amplified TCR beta libraries as 87-base-pair reads. For the original study's pipeline: In a later analysis, tens of millions of unique TCR beta chains were counted across the approximately 640 repertoires, and roughly 11 million of these chains were shared by at least two donors. A nearest-neighbor algorithm error-corrected the raw reads and collapsed the reads into unique sequences, merging closely related sequences to remove PCR and sequencing errors. Alignment of CDR3 sequences to IMGT reference sequences was used to assign V, D and J gene segments. For a sequence to be retained, at least a six-nucleotide match to both a V gene segment and a J gene segment was required. Rearrangements were called productive when the CDR3 lacked stop codons and stayed in frame with V and J; all others were non-productive. Following IMGT convention, CDR3 was defined as the stretch from the second conserved V-encoded cysteine to the conserved J-encoded phenylalanine. The earlier analysis of approximately 590 of the donors excluded any sequence lacking an unambiguous match to a single V gene segment. In an earlier analysis of about 590 of the donors, a V segment was called functional when productive rearrangements were above 56.7%, and segregating when the standard deviation between donors exceeded 5%. A statistical classification framework was built to diagnose cytomegalovirus status from the catalog of TCR beta chain sequences. A later analysis assigned V and J genes by comparing TCR nucleotide sequences with IMGT/GENE-DB human TR gene sequences. The TCRdist pipeline was used in a later analysis to assign CDR3 sequences and most-parsimonious VDJ recombination scenarios. In a later analysis, each TCR beta chain was defined by its CDR3 amino acid sequence together with its V-gene family, and reads lacking a unique V-gene family were excluded. A later analysis removed 500 to 600 highly shared, low-generation-probability nucleotide sequences to deal with suspected cross-contamination and a sequencing artifact. A later analysis calculated a clonal expansion index for each public chain from normalized within-repertoire ranks of inferred template counts. A later analysis computed generation probabilities with a VDJ recombination model fitted to out-of-frame rearrangements, and checked the results against IGoR. Hypergeometric tests were used in a later analysis to score TCR-TCR, TCR-HLA and TCR-CMV co-occurrence, with a repertoire-size bias correction applied to the TCR pairs. To estimate false discovery rates, a later analysis permuted the HLA or CMV assignments 20 times. In a later analysis, co-occurring TCRs were grouped with DBSCAN, and TCRdist sequence similarity was added when clustering was performed within HLA-allele-positive subsets. Co-occurrence clustering excluded repertoires with fewer than 30,000 or more than 120,000 public chains, plus five with anomalous nucleotide sharing. TCRdb limited this immuneACCESS table to in-frame rearrangements with V and J called. A share of clones is missing; checked studies link under half to unresolved V genes, and the rest is unexplained. The V and J calls and clone size were taken over from that table, and D and trimming were inferred from the DNA. Across this sample there are 65,000 or so clones, with 60% to 65% seen only once. The ten largest clones capture approximately 2.8% of the sample.

Broad study findings and their caveats: Compared with the roughly 720-donor mean, donors in an Asian-associated ancestry cluster had fewer N-insertions in productive TCRs, according to a later genetic analysis. Some IMGT-functional V segments, including TRBV6-2 and TRBV6-3, could not be told apart with the 87-base-pair reads, so those segments were excluded. HLA typing was unavailable for some donors at each locus, so association tests used only the typed subset. In a later analysis, most CMV-associated TCR beta chains were found to appear HLA-restricted, with HLA associations seemingly driven largely by CMV exposure. In the study, approximately 160 TCR beta chains were listed as associated with cytomegalovirus. In a later analysis, several top co-occurrence clusters were reported to appear linked to parvovirus B19, influenza, CMV and Epstein-Barr virus. It was suggested by the authors that the approach could potentially be generalized to other disease states and immunological phenotypes. A further reported finding was that TCR beta sequences accurately predicted the HLA-A and HLA-B alleles for most subjects in the first cohort. A cluster of highly shared sequence variants was judged likely to be a technical artifact of the sequencing pipeline. In an earlier analysis of some 540 of the donors, most TCR beta V segments appeared in productive rearrangements about 87% or about 30% of the time, broadly matching IMGT annotations. Because counts were too low, around 17 rarely observed V segments, including chromosome 9 orphons, were left out of the earlier analysis of over 550 of the donors. A later analysis found that HLA-associated TCR beta chains were more clonally expanded and had lower generation probabilities than equally common non-associated chains. The classifier was reported to diagnose cytomegalovirus status with high specificity and sensitivity in both the original and validation cohorts. Roughly uniform sequencing depth across donors was assumed in presence/absence analyses, although this assumption may not hold. While some public TCRs were present in many individuals, most TCR sequences turned up only very rarely across donors. Linkage disequilibrium might explain the correlated functional status among segregating V segments, but an unknown experimental factor could not be excluded. A later genetic analysis associated a missense DCLRE1C variant with V-gene and J-gene trimming of TCR beta chains, and an independent cohort replicated the association. In a later analysis, 16,951 TCR beta sequences were associated with specific HLA alleles at a false discovery rate of 0.05. For the cohort, immune exposure information was limited to CMV serostatus. When HLA alleles, especially DR and DQ, strongly co-occurred, attributing TCR associations to individual alleles was difficult. In a later analysis, TCR association rates were found to vary across HLA loci, with the most associated TCRs seen for DRB1 alleles and the fewest for HLA-C alleles. In vitro tests confirmed that a few of the cytomegalovirus-associated TCR beta chains recognize cytomegalovirus antigens. Only TCR beta chains were sequenced in this cohort, and the absence of alpha or paired-chain data limited detectable features.

In regard to this clone: Its binding antigen is unknown. It has no much larger one-base neighbor in the sample; base qualities were not kept.

The cysteine opens and the phenylalanine closes a CDR3 of 15 amino acids. Solely the CDR3 DNA is kept, with 45 bases framed from the first base. The junction carries 22 bases between V and J, which are trimmed by 2 bases and 9 bases respectively. Based on the germline V gene, the CDR1 and CDR2 sequences are SQVTM and ANQGSEA. In total, around 600 healthy bone marrow donors made up the cohort. At the time of sampling, every cohort member was nominally healthy, though immune exposures that went unrecorded were likely present. The donor tested CMV seronegative, placing the donor among the 350 or so seronegative members of the cohort. A peripheral blood sample was provided by each donor, and peripheral blood mononuclear cells were used for TCR beta sequencing. The Qiagen DNeasy Blood Extraction Kit was used to extract genomic DNA from the blood cell samples.

The sequence derives from a man younger than 45 in good health and CMV-seronegative. The rearrangement combines TRBV29-1 with TRBJ2-5; the D gene assignment is ambiguous. Specimen: PBMCs. The nucleotides read TGCAGCGTTGAACTTTTTACCCCCACGAGCGAGGCCCAGTACTTC. Its translation reads: CSVELFTPTSEAQYF.